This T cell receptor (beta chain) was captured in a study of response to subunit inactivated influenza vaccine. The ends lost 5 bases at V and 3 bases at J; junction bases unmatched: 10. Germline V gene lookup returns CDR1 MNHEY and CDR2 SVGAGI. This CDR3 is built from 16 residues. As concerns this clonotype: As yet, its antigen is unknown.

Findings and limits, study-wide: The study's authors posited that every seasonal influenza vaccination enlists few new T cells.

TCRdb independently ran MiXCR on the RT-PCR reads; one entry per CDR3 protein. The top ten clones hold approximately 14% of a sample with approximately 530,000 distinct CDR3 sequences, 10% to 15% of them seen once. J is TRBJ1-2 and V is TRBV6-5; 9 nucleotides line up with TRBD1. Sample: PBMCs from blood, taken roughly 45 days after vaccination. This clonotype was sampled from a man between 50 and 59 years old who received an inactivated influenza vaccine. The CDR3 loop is CASSTRPGTGHYGYTF. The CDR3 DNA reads TGTGCCAGCAGTACTCGTCCCGGGACAGGGCACTATGGCTACACCTTC.